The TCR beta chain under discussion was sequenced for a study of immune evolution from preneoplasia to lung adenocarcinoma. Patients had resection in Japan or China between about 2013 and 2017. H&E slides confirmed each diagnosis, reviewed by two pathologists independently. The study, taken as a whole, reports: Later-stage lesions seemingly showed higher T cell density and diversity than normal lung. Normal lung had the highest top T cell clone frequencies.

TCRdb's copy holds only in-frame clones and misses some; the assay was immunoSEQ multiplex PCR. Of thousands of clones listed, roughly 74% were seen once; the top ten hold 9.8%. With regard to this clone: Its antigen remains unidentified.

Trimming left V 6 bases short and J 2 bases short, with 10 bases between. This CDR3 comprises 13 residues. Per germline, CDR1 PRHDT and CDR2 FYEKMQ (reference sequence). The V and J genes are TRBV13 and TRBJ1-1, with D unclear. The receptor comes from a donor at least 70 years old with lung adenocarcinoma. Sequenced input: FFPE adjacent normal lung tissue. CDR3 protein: CASRSTANTEAFF. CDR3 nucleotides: TGTGCCAGCAGATCGACCGCAAACACTGAAGCTTTCTTT.